Listed here are 19 T cell receptor beta chains from one sample, sequenced in a study of blood T cell repertoires in COVID-19. Measured with immunoSEQ multiplex PCR; TCRdb has only the in-frame clones, and not every one. The data contain about 230,000 clones, approximately 87% of them singletons. The sequenced sample consisted of peripheral blood. The receptors originated from a woman between 65 and 79 years old with active or convalescent COVID-19.

CDR3 amino acids: CASRDPGLAKNIQYF. CDR3 sequence (DNA): TGTGCCAGTAGGGACCCAGGGTTAGCCAAAAACATTCAGTACTTC. V is TRBV19 and J is TRBJ2-4; D may be TRBD1 (5 bases). V was shortened by 6 bases and J by 0 bases, with 12 bases between the two germline ends. CDR1 is LNHDA and CDR2 is SQIVND in the germline V gene (reference sequence). The CDR3 sequence is 15 residues long.

This clone was observed once. In the same sample, other DNA sequences code for this CDR3. The V gene is TRBV18, the J gene TRBJ2-5, with D uncertain. V lost 0 bases and J lost 2, with 7 bases in between. Germline-derived CDR1 and CDR2 are KGHSH and LQKENI. The CDR3 runs 14 residues. CDR3 in DNA: TGTGCCAGCTCACCACCAGCTTTTCAAGAGACCCAGTACTTC. Its protein product is CASSPPAFQETQYF. Filled out from reference TRBV18 and TRBJ2-5, the complete variable domain reads NAGVMQNPRHLVRRRGQEARLRCSPMKGHSHVYWYRQLPEEGLKFMVYLQKENIIDESGMPKERFSAEFPKEGPSILRIQQVVRGDSAAYFCASSPPAFQETQYFGPGTRLLVL.

The rearrangement uses TRBV19 and TRBJ2-1, with no clear D. Per germline, CDR1 LNHDA and CDR2 SQIVND (reference sequence). The CDR3 has 14 residues. The V end lost 8 bases, the J end lost 0 bases, and 11 bases lay between the germline ends. The CDR3, as DNA: TGTGCCAGTGGGCCCCCCAGCTCCTACAATGAGCAGTTCTTC. This codes for CASGPPSSYNEQFF. Supplemented by reference TRBV19 and TRBJ2-1, the full variable domain reads DGGITQSPKYLFRKEGQNVTLSCEQNLNHDAMYWYRQDPGQGLRLIYYSQIVNDFQKGDIAEGYSVSREKKESFPLTVTSAQKNPTAFYLCASGPPSSYNEQFFGPGTRLTVL.

V gene TRBV5-6 combines with J gene TRBJ1-4, with 7 bases lining up with TRBD1. In germline, CDR1 is SGHDT, CDR2 YYEEEE. CDR3 size: 15 residues. Trimming cost V 4 bases and J 0 bases; bases outside gene matches: 3. The CDR3 nucleotides are TGTGCCAGCAGCCGACAGGGTTCAACTAATGAAAAACTGTTTTTT. It encodes CASSRQGSTNEKLFF.

V is TRBV27 and J is TRBJ1-2; 7 bases line up with TRBD1. The CDR3 is 18 residues long. Germline V lookup: CDR1 MNHEY, CDR2 SMNVEV (reference sequence). Trimming removed 6 bases from V and 4 bases from J; junction bases left unmatched: 20. CDR3 loop: CASRSGEAYPTGRYGYTF. The CDR3 bases are TGTGCCAGCAGATCAGGAGAAGCCTATCCGACAGGGCGCTATGGCTACACCTTC.

Only one count was recorded for this clone. The rearrangement joins TRBV5-1 to TRBJ2-3, with 9 bases fitting TRBD2. V lost 3 bases, J lost 5 bases, and 10 bases stayed unmatched. The V gene's germline CDR1 is SGHRS and CDR2 YFSETQ. The CDR3 is 16 residues long. CDR3 sequence reads: CASSSSAGLAGDTQYF. DNA of the CDR3: TGCGCCAGCAGCTCCTCGGCGGGACTAGCTGGAGATACGCAGTATTTT.

The gene calls are TRBV29-1 and TRBJ2-5; 7 nucleotides line up with TRBD2. CDR1 and CDR2 from the germline V gene are SQVTM and ANQGSEA. This CDR3 has 13 residues. The junction had 4 bases not matched to a gene; V was cut back by 1 base and J by 5 bases. This CDR3 is CSVEVRGGETQYF. The CDR3 coding sequence is TGCAGCGTTGAAGTTAGGGGAGGGGAGACCCAGTACTTC.

The V gene is TRBV5-5, the J gene TRBJ1-5; 7 nucleotides agree with TRBD1. The CDR3 consists of 14 residues. Per germline, CDR1 SGHKS and CDR2 YYEKEE (reference sequence). After removal of 4 bases from V and 4 bases from J, the junction contained 5 bases not matched to a gene. The CDR3 sequence: CASSRDRRNQPQHF. Here the CDR3 DNA reads TGTGCCAGCAGCAGGGACAGAAGGAATCAGCCCCAGCATTTT.

The CDR3 is CASRPGTSIYEQFF. The CDR3 DNA follows: TGTGCCAGCAGGCCCGGGACTAGTATCTATGAGCAGTTCTTC. The chain links TRBV2 to TRBJ2-1; 8 positions agree with TRBD2. The CDR3 is 14 residues long. Losses at the gene ends were 6 bases for V and 8 bases for J; bases not matched to a gene: 9. CDR1 is SNHLY and CDR2 is FYNNEI in the germline V gene. Based on the CDR3 plus reference TRBV2 and TRBJ2-1, the full variable domain is EPEVTQTPSHQVTQMGQEVILRCVPISNHLYFYWYRQILGQKVEFLVSFYNNEISEKSEIFDDQFSVERPDGSNFTLKIRSTKLEDSAMYFCASRPGTSIYEQFFGPGTRLTVL.

In this sample, this clone turned up a few times. The chain employs TRBV7-9 and TRBJ1-1; 7 bases line up with TRBD1. This CDR3 has 13 residues. After removal of 2 bases from V and 5 bases from J, the junction contained 2 bases not matched to a gene. Germline V gene sequence: CDR1 SEHNR, CDR2 FQNEAQ (reference sequence). The CDR3 DNA is TGTGCCAGCAGCTTACCGACAGGGACTGAAGCTTTCTTT. Amino acid sequence: CASSLPTGTEAFF.

The chain joins TRBV12-5 to TRBJ2-2; maybe TRBD1 (6 bases). CDR3 length: 15 amino acids. Germline V gene sequence: CDR1 LGHNT, CDR2 FRNRAP. Between the trimmed V and J ends, which lost 0 bases and 6 bases, there was a span of 11 bases. The CDR3 coding sequence is TGTGCTAGTGGTTTGGTACACGAGGGGGCCGGGGAGCTGTTTTTT. This sequence encodes CASGLVHEGAGELFF. The full variable domain, rest sourced from reference TRBV12-5 and TRBJ2-2, is DARVTQTPRHKVTEMGQEVTMRCQPILGHNTVFWYRQTMMQGLELLAYFRNRAPLDDSGMPKDRFSAEMPDATLATLKIQPSEPRDSAVYFCASGLVHEGAGELFFGEGSRLTVL.

The chain recombines TRBV5-1 with TRBJ2-1, with unresolved D. Germline-derived CDR1 and CDR2 are SGHRS and YFSETQ. V was shortened by 1 base and J by 6 bases, with 11 bases between the two germline ends. The CDR3 is 14 residues long. CDR3: CASSLRSGTNEQFF. For the CDR3, the DNA is TGCGCCAGCAGCTTGCGCTCAGGCACCAATGAGCAGTTCTTC.

V is TRBV24-1 and J is TRBJ2-1, with D maybe TRBD1 (6 bases). The germline CDR1 and CDR2 sequences are KGHDR and SFDVKD. The CDR3 consists of 16 residues. V was clipped by 3 bases and J by 1 base, with 12 bases between them. The CDR3 region is CATSDVGTGSYNEQFF. CDR3 nucleotides: TGTGCCACCAGTGATGTGGGAACAGGGTCCTACAATGAGCAGTTCTTC.

This chain joins TRBV6-1 and TRBJ1-2; D is unclear. CDR1 and CDR2 from the germline V gene are MNHNS and SASEGT. Trimming removed 3 bases from V and 5 bases from J, with 10 bases in between. The CDR3 sequence is 13 residues long. This CDR3 reads CASSEAQPYGYTF. DNA for the CDR3: TGTGCCAGCAGTGAGGCACAACCATATGGCTACACCTTC.

The chain recombines TRBV7-9 with TRBJ1-1, with no clear D. The ends were cut back, 4 bases at V and 8 bases at J, with 11 bases in the middle. This CDR3 has 12 amino acids. Germline CDR1 SEHNR, CDR2 FQNEAQ (reference sequence). This CDR3 is CASSSIFAEAFF. The CDR3 DNA reads as TGTGCCAGCAGCTCGATCTTTGCGGAAGCTTTCTTT.

In regard to this clone: Other nucleotide sequences in the sample specify the same CDR3. This rearrangement joins TRBV5-1 to TRBJ2-3, with 12 bases lining up with TRBD2. The CDR3 sequence is 13 residues long. CDR1 and CDR2 (germline): SGHRS, YFSETQ. The V segment lost 5 bases and the J segment 6 bases; nucleotides outside the gene matches: 1. The CDR3 sequence: CASSLAGGDTQYF. CDR3 nucleotides: TGCGCCAGCAGTCTAGCGGGAGGGGATACGCAGTATTTT.

V is TRBV9 and J is TRBJ2-1; D is ambiguous. CDR1 is SGDLS, CDR2 YYNGEE, per germline. The CDR3 runs 13 residues. V lost 4 bases and J lost 6, with 11 bases in between. Written as DNA, the CDR3 is TGTGCCAGCAGCTCTCGACAAGGCAATGAGCAGTTCTTC. This encodes CASSSRQGNEQFF. The variable domain in full, with the rest retrieved from reference TRBV9 and TRBJ2-1, is DSGVTQTPKHLITATGQRVTLRCSPRSGDLSVYWYQQSLDQGLQFLIQYYNGEERAKGNILERFSAQQFPDLHSELNLSSLELGDSALYFCASSSRQGNEQFFGPGTRLTVL.

The CDR3 DNA sequence: TGTGCCAGCAGCTCAGGACTAGCGGGAGAGTCTGTGGACGAGCAGTACTTC. Translated: CASSSGLAGESVDEQYF. The chain joins TRBV11-2 to TRBJ2-7, with 13 positions matching TRBD2. The CDR3 has 17 amino acids. The V gene's germline CDR1 is SGHAT and CDR2 FQNNGV. V gave up 4 bases and J gave up 5 bases; unmatched junction bases: 11.

V and J are TRBV20-1 and TRBJ1-1; maybe TRBD1 (5 bases). The CDR3 length is 13 residues. CDR1 DFQATT and CDR2 SNEGSKA come from the germline V gene (reference sequence). V gave up 3 bases and J gave up 1 base, with 9 bases separating them. CDR3 in amino acids: CSASQGGNTEAFF. For the CDR3, the DNA is TGCAGTGCTAGTCAGGGAGGGAACACTGAAGCTTTCTTT.